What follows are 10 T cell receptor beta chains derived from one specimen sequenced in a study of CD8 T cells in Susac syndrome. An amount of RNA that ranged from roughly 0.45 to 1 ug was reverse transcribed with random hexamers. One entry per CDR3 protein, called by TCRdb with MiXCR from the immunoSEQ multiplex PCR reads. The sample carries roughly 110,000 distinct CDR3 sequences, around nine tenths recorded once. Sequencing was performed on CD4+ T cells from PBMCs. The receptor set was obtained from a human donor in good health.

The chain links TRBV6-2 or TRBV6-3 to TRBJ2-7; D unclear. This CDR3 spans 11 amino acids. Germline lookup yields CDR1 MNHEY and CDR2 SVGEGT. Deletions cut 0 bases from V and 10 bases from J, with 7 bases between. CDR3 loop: CASSYSSNQYF. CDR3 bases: TGTGCCAGCAGTTACTCGAGCAACCAGTACTTC.

In DNA form, the CDR3 reads TGCAGCGTTGCTGGGACAGGGGTCACCGGGGAGCTGTTTTTT. Translating gives CSVAGTGVTGELFF. The gene calls are TRBV29-1 and TRBJ2-2; TRBD1 matches 10 bases. Germline V gene lookup returns CDR1 SQVTM and CDR2 ANQGSEA. Trimming at V came to 4 bases and at J to 4 bases, leaving 3 bases not matched to a gene. CDR3 length: 14 residues.

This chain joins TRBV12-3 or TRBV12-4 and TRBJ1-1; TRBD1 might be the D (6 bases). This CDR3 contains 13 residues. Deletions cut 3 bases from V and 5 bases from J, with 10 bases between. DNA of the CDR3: TGTGCCAGCAGTTTCGGGCAGGGGACTGAAGCTTTCTTT. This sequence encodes CASSFGQGTEAFF.

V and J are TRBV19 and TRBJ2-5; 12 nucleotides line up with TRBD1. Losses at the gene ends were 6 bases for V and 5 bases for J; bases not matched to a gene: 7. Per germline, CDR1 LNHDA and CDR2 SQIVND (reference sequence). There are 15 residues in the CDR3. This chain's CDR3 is CASSEGTGGEETQYF. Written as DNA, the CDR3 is TGTGCCAGTAGCGAGGGGACAGGGGGCGAGGAGACCCAGTACTTC. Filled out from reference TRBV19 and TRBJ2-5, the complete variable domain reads DGGITQSPKYLFRKEGQNVTLSCEQNLNHDAMYWYRQDPGQGLRLIYYSQIVNDFQKGDIAEGYSVSREKKESFPLTVTSAQKNPTAFYLCASSEGTGGEETQYFGPGTRLLVL.

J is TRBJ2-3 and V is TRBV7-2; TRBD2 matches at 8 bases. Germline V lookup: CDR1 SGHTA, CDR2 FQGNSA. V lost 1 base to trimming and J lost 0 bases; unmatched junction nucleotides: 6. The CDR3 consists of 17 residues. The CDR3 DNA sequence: TGTGCCAGCAGCTTAGTGGGTAGCGGGGCTAGCACAGATACGCAGTATTTT. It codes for CASSLVGSGASTDTQYF.

The CDR3 loop reads CASSLETLRNTEAFF. CDR3 sequence (DNA): TGTGCCAGCAGCTTAGAGACACTTAGGAACACTGAAGCTTTCTTT. The V call is TRBV7-2, the J call TRBJ1-1, with unresolved D. Germline CDR1 and CDR2: SGHTA and FQGNSA. There are 15 residues in the CDR3. Trimming took 1 base from V and 1 from J, leaving 10 bases between them.

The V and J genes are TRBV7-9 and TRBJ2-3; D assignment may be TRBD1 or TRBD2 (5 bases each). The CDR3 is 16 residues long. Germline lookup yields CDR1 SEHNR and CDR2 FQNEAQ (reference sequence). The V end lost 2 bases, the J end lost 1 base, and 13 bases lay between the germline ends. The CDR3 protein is CASSLFQGRRTDTQYF. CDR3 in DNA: TGTGCCAGCAGCTTATTCCAGGGACGCCGCACAGATACGCAGTATTTT.

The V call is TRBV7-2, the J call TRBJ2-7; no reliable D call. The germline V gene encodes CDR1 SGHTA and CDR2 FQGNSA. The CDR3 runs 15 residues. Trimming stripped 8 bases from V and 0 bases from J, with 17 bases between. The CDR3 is CASPLGGHLSYEQYF. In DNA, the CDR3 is TGTGCCAGCCCCCTAGGTGGGCACCTCTCCTACGAGCAGTACTTC.

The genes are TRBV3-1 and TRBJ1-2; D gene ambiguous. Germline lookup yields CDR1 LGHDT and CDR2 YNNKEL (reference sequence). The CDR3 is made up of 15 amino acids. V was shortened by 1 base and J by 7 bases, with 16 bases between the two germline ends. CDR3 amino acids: CASSQGYRELRGYTF. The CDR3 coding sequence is TGTGCCAGCAGCCAAGGATACCGGGAACTGCGTGGCTACACCTTC.

CDR3 sequence: CASSLAKLPFSGNTIYF. The CDR3 DNA sequence: TGTGCCAGCAGCTTAGCGAAGTTGCCCTTCTCTGGAAACACCATATATTTT. The rearrangement links TRBV7-8 to TRBJ1-3; the D is unclear. This CDR3 has 17 residues. Germline CDR1 SGHVS, CDR2 FQNEAQ. Trimming stripped 0 bases from V and 0 bases from J, with 12 bases between.